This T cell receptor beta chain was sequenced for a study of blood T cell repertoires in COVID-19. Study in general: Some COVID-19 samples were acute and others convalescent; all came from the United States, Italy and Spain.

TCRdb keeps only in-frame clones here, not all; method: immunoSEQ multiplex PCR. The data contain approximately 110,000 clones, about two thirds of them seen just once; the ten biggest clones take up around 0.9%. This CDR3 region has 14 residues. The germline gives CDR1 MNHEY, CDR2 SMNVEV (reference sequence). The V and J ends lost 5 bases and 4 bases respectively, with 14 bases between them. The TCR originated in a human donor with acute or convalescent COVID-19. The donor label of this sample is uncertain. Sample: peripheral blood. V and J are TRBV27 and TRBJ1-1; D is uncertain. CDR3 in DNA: TGTGCCAGCAGTACAACACTATTAGGCACTGAAGCTTTCTTT. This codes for CASSTTLLGTEAFF.